This T cell receptor beta chain is drawn from a study of beta chain features in type 1 diabetes. Overall study context: Sorted cells, about 98,000,000 in number, were examined across all samples.

This clone showed up just a few times. What it binds is not known. V was shortened by 3 bases and J by 0 bases, with 9 bases between the two germline ends. Germline assignment: CDR1 KGHSH and CDR2 LQKENI. This CDR3 is built from 15 residues. Sequenced material consisted of expressed TCRB transcripts (all of the isolated RNA was reverse transcribed). The table came from immunoSEQ multiplex PCR; TCRdb's copy has only in-frame clones and leaves some out. This sample has about 450,000 clones; over 9.5% occur once, and the top ten carry about 0.042%. Study-wide findings and caveats: At VDJ recombination sites, type 1 diabetes patients had fewer insertions and more deleted nucleotides. Type 1 diabetes patients showed a moderate but significant shortening of TCRB CDR3s in all four CD4+ subsets.

The sample taken for sequencing was naive CD4+ T cells from blood. The chain recombines TRBV18 with TRBJ2-4, with D unclear. This TCR was sampled from a woman under 30 in good health. CDR3 amino acids: CASSPKQLAKNIQYF. The CDR3 coding sequence is TGTGCCAGCTCACCTAAACAGCTAGCCAAAAACATTCAGTACTTC.